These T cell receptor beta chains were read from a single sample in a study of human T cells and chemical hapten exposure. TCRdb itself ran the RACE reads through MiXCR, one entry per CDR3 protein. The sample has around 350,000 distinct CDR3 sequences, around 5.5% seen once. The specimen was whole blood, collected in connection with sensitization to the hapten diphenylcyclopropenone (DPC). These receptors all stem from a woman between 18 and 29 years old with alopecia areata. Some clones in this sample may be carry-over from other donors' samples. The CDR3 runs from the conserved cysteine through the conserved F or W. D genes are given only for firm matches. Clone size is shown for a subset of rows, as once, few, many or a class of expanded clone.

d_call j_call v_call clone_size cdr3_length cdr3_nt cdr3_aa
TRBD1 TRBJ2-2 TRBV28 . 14 TGTGCCAGCAGCTTCACAGGGGACACCGGGGAGCTGTTTTTT CASSFTGDTGELFF
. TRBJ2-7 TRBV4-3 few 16 TGCGCCAGCAGCCAAGGGGAAGGGTCGGGGAGCTCGGAGCAGTACTTC CASSQGEGSGSSEQYF
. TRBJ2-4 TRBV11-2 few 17 TGTGCCAGCAGCTACGTAGGGGGGGCACCAGCCAAAAACATTCAGTACTTC CASSYVGGAPAKNIQYF
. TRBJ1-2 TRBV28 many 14 TGTGCCAGCAGTTTTAGTTACTTTAACTATGGCTACACCTTC CASSFSYFNYGYTF
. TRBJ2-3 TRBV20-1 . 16 TGCAGTGCTAGCTCTATCCAGGACAGTTCCCCAGATACGCAGTATTTT CSASSIQDSSPDTQYF
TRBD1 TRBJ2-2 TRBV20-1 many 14 TGCAGTGCCCCGGGACAGGCATTTGGGGGGGAGCTGTTTTTT CSAPGQAFGGELFF
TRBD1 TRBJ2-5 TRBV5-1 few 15 TGCGCCAGCAGCCCGGGACAGGACTTACGAGAGACCCAGTACTTC CASSPGQDLRETQYF
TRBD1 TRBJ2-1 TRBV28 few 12 TGTGCCAGCAGAAGAGGGGGCTATGAGCAGTTCTTC CASRRGGYEQFF
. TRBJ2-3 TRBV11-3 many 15 TGTGCCAGCAGCTTAGATGGGGGTACCACAGATACGCAGTATTTT CASSLDGGTTDTQYF
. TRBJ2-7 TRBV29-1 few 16 TGCAGCGTTACCCCGGCAGGGTGGGGTGGAGGATGGGAGCAGTACTTC CSVTPAGWGGGWEQYF